This T cell receptor beta chain was observed in a study of Tregs in tolerant kidney transplant recipients. Study-wide results and caveats: Biological reproducibility was not directly addressed, but technical replication error appeared minimal.

As to this clone: Its antigen is not identified.

The CDR3 runs to 16 residues. With 9 bases removed from V and 7 bases from J, the gap between germline ends came to 25 bases. Germline CDR1 SNHLY, CDR2 FYNNEI. Thawed PBMCs were FACS-sorted into unstimulated CD4+CD25+CD127- regulatory T cells, CD4+CD25- non-regulatory cells, CD4 and CD8 cells. The repertoire was sequenced with immunoSEQ multiplex PCR; TCRdb's copy has only in-frame clones and lacks some. Seen here are about 78,000 clones, 75% to 95% observed once, and the top ten hold approximately 0.33%. Source: Tregs from blood, taken before the transplant. The receptor was derived from a human donor who received a combined kidney and bone marrow transplant. The genes are TRBV2 and TRBJ1-3; D gene ambiguous. The CDR3 region is CASGPVGNILRNTIYF. CDR3 DNA sequence: TGTGCCAGTGGGCCGGTGGGGAATATTCTAAGGAACACCATATATTTT.